This section outlines one TCR beta chain sequence together with its context. Its antigen is still unknown. This may be a read error, as it is one base from a much larger clone. The data were taken from a study of tumor-infiltrating lymphocytes in primary liver carcinoma. General study points: Blood's top-250-clone fraction was significantly lower than that of tumors (p = 0.039).

Alongside blood RNA obtained from unsorted whole blood, germline DNA was also extracted. Reverse transcription of about 500 ng total RNA with a constant-region primer produced TCR beta cDNA. For TCR beta, libraries were produced by three nested multiplex PCR rounds using slightly modified ARM-PCR. A C-beta reverse primer and TRBV1-TRBV30 forward primers served in each of the first two PCR rounds, at about 10 cycles apiece. TCRdb reprocessed the multiplex PCR reads via MiXCR and lists one record per CDR3 protein. The sample contains approximately 330,000 distinct CDR3 sequences, roughly two thirds of which appear only once. Germline values: CDR1 MNHEY, CDR2 SVGAGI. The CDR3 consists of 16 residues.

The chain employs TRBV6-5 and TRBJ2-3, with 12 nucleotides matching TRBD2. The receptor was derived from a man aged 40-49 years with primary liver carcinoma and hepatitis B virus infection. The source material was peripheral blood. The chain's CDR3 is CASSPRGLAGLDMQYF. The CDR3, as DNA: TGTGCCAGCAGTCCAAGGGGACTAGCGGGTCTAGATATGCAGTATTTT.